This TCR beta chain is drawn from a study of blood T cell repertoires in COVID-19. For the study at large: In each case, the material was cDNA or gDNA derived from T cells, B-cell-depleted T cells, or PBMCs.

Here immunoSEQ multiplex PCR was the method, and the copy in TCRdb shows in-frame clones only, minus some. Of about 190,000 clones in the sample, over 75% were seen once. Trimming stripped 2 bases from V and 0 bases from J, with 9 bases between. This CDR3 has 15 amino acids. This receptor was identified in a woman in her thirties or forties who had recovered from COVID-19. Input material: peripheral blood. V gene TRBV5-3 combines with J gene TRBJ2-1, with unresolved D. TRBV5-3 is noted as an ORF with a role that remains uncertain. CDR3 sequence reads: CARSFRWSSYNEQFF. The CDR3, as DNA: TGTGCCAGAAGCTTCCGTTGGAGCTCCTACAATGAGCAGTTCTTC.